This T cell receptor beta chain comes out of a study of coeliac disease. On the study more broadly: Refractory type I patients had no gluten-free diet response for over 12 months.

As regards this clone: As yet, its antigen is unknown.

Assay used: immunoSEQ multiplex PCR; TCRdb lists only in-frame clones, some missing. The data hold about 3,100 clones, with 45% to 50% observed a single time. Study results and caveats: According to the authors, this method cannot detect gliadin-specific T cells in an unbiased way. TRB repertoires were largely private, with most amino acid sequences found in only one sample.

Germline V gives CDR1 LGHNA, CDR2 YSLEER. This CDR3 contains 16 residues. Trimming stripped 3 bases from V and 4 bases from J, with 15 bases between. This sequence originates from a woman in her sixties or seventies with celiac disease. Sequencing input: intraepithelial lymphocytes from the gut. The chain is built from TRBV4-3 and TRBJ2-2; D possibly corresponds to TRBD2 (5 bases). CDR3 sequence (DNA): TGCGCCAGCAGCCAGTCCCGCGGGTTCAGCACCGGGGAGCTGTTTTTT. As protein: CASSQSRGFSTGELFF.